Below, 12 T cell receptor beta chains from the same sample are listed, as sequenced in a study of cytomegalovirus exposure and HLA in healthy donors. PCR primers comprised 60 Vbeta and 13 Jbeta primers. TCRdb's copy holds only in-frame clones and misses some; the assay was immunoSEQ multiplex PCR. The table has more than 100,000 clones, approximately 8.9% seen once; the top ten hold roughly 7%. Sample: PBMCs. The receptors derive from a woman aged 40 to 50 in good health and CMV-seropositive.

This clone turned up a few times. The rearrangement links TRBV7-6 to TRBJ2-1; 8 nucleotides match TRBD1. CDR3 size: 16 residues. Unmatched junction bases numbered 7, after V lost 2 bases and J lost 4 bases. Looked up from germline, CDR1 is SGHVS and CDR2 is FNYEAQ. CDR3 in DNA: TGTGCCAGCAGCTTAAATTCGGGACAGGTATACAATGAGCAGTTCTTC. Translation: CASSLNSGQVYNEQFF. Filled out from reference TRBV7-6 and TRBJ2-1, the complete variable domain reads GAGVSQSPRYKVTKRGQDVALRCDPISGHVSLYWYRQALGQGPEFLTYFNYEAQQDKSGLPNDRFSAERPEGSISTLTIQRTEQRDSAMYRCASSLNSGQVYNEQFFGPGTRLTVL.

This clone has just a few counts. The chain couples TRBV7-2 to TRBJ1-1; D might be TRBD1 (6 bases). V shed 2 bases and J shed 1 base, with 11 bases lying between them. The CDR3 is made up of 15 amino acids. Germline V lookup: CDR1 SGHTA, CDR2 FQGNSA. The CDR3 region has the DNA TGTGCCAGCAGCTTAAAACAGGGAAAGAACACTGAAGCTTTCTTT. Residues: CASSLKQGKNTEAFF.

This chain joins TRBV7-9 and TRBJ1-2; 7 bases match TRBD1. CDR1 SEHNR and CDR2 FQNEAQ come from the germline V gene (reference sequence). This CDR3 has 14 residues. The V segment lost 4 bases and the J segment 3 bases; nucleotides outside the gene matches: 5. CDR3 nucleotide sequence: TGTGCCAGCAGCTATCAAACAGGGGACTATGGCTACACCTTC. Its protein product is CASSYQTGDYGYTF.

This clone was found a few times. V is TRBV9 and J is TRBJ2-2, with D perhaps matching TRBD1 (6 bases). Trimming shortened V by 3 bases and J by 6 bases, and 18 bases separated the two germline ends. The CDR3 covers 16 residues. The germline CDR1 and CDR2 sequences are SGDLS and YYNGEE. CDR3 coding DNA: TGTGCCAGCAGCGCCGGGACAAATACTCTAGCCGGGGAGCTGTTTTTT. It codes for CASSAGTNTLAGELFF.

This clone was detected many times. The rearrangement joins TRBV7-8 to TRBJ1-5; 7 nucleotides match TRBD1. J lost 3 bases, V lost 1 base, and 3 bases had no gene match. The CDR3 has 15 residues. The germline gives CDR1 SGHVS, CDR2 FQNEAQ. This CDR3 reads CASSLGQGDNQPQHF. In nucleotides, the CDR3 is TGTGCCAGCAGCTTAGGACAGGGCGACAATCAGCCCCAGCATTTT.

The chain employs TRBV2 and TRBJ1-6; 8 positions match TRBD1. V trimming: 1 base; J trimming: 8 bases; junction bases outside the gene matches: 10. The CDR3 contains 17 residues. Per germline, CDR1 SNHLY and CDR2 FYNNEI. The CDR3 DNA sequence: TGTGCCAGCAGTGAAGAATTGCAGGGGGCTAGGGATTCACCCCTCCACTTT. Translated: CASSEELQGARDSPLHF.

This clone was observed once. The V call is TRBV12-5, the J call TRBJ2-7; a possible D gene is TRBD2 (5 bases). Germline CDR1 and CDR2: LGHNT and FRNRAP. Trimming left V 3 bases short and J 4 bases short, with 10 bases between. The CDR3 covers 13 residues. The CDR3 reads CASGLGRRYEQYF. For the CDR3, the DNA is TGTGCTAGTGGTTTAGGACGGAGGTACGAGCAGTACTTC. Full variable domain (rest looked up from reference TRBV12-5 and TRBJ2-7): DARVTQTPRHKVTEMGQEVTMRCQPILGHNTVFWYRQTMMQGLELLAYFRNRAPLDDSGMPKDRFSAEMPDATLATLKIQPSEPRDSAVYFCASGLGRRYEQYFGPGTRLTVT.

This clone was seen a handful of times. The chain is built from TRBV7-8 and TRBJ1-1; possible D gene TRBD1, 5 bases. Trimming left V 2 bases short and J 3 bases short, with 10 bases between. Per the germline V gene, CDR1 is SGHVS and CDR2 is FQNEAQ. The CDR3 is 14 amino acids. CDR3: CASSLQGGDTEAFF. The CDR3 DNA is TGTGCCAGCAGCTTACAGGGAGGGGACACTGAAGCTTTCTTT.

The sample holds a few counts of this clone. CDR3 DNA: TGCGCCAGCAGCTTGGATGGCAGTATGAACACTGAAGCTTTCTTT. Translating it yields CASSLDGSMNTEAFF. The V and J genes are TRBV5-1 and TRBJ1-1; D is unclear. The CDR3 is 15 amino acids. V lost 0 bases to trimming and J lost 0 bases, with 9 bases between them. Germline CDR1 is SGHRS and CDR2 is YFSETQ. The complete variable domain, with remaining parts taken from reference TRBV5-1 and TRBJ1-1, reads KAGVTQTPRYLIKTRGQQVTLSCSPISGHRSVSWYQQTPGQGLQFLFEYFSETQRNKGNFPGRFSGRQFSNSRSEMNVSTLELGDSALYLCASSLDGSMNTEAFFGQGTRLTVV.

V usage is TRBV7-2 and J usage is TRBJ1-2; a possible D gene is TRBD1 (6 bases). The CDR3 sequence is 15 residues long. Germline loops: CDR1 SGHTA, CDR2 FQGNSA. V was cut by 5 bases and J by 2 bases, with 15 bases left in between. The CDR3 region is CASSREQGANYGYTF. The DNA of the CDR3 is TGTGCCAGCAGCCGGGAACAGGGAGCGAACTATGGCTACACCTTC.

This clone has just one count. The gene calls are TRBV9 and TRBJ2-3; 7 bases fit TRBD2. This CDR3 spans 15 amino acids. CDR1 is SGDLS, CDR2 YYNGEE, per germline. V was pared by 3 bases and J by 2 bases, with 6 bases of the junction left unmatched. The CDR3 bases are TGTGCCAGCAGCGCCTCAAGCGGGACCACAGATACGCAGTATTTT. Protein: CASSASSGTTDTQYF. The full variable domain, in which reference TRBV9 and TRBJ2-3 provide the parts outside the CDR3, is DSGVTQTPKHLITATGQRVTLRCSPRSGDLSVYWYQQSLDQGLQFLIQYYNGEERAKGNILERFSAQQFPDLHSELNLSSLELGDSALYFCASSASSGTTDTQYFGPGTRLTVL.

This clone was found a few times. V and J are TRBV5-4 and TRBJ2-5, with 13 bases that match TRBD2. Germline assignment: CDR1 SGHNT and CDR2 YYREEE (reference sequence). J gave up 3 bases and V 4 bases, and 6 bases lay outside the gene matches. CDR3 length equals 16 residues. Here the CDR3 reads CASSGGLAGIKETQYF. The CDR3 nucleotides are TGTGCCAGCAGCGGGGGACTAGCGGGGATAAAAGAGACCCAGTACTTC.